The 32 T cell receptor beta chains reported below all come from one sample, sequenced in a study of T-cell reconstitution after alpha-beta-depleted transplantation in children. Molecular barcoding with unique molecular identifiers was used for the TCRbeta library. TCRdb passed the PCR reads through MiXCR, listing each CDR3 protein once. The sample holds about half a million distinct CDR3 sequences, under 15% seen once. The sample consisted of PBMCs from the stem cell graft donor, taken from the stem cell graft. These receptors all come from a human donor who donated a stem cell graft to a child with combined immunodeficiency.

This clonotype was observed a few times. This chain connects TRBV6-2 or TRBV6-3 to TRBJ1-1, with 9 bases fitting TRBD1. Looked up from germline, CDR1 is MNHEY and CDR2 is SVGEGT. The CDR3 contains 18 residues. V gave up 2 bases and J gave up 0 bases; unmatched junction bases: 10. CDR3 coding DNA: TGTGCCAGCAGTTACCCCGGACAGGGGCGAAGGATGAACACTGAAGCTTTCTTT. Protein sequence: CASSYPGQGRRMNTEAFF.

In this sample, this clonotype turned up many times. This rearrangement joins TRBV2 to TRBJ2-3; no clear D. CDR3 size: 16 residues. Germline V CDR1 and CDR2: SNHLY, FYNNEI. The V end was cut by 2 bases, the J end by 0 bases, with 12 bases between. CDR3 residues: CASSERVRASTDTQYF. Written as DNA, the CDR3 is TGTGCCAGCAGTGAAAGAGTCAGAGCGAGCACAGATACGCAGTATTTT.

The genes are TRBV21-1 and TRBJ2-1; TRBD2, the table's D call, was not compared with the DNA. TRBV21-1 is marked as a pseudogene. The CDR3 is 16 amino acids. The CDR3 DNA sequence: TGTGCCAGCGGGGGGACTAGCGGGAGGCCCCACAATGAGCAGTTCTTC. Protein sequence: CASGGTSGRPHNEQFF.

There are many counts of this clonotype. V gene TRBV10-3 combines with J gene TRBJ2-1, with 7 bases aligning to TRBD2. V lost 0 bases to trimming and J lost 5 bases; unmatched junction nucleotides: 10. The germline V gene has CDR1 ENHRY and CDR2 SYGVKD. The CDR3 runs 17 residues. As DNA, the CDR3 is TGTGCCATCAGTGAGTCGACTCTCTGGCGGGGGAACAATGAGCAGTTCTTC. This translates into CAISESTLWRGNNEQFF.

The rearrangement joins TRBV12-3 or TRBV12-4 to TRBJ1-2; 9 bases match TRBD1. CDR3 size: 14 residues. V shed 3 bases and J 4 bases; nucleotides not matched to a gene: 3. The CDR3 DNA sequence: TGTGCCAGCAGTTTTGGACAGGGGCTCTATGGCTACACCTTC. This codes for CASSFGQGLYGYTF.

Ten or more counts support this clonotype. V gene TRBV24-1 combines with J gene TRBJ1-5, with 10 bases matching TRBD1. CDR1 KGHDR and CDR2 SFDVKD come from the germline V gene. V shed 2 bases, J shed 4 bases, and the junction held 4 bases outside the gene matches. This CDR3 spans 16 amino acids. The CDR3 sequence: CATSDSRTGGNQPQHF. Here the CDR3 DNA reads TGTGCCACCAGTGATTCAAGGACAGGGGGAAATCAGCCCCAGCATTTT.

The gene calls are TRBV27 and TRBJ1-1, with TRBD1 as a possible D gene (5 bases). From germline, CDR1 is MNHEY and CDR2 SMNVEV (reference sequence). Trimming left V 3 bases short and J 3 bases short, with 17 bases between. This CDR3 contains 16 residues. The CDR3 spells CASSLRGWRGDTEAFF. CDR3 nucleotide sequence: TGTGCCAGCAGTTTGAGGGGATGGCGTGGGGACACTGAAGCTTTCTTT.

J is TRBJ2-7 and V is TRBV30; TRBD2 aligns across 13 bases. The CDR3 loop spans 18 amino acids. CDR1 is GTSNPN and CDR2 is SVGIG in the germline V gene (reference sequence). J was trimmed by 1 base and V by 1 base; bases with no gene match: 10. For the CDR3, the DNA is TGTGCCTGGAGTGCGGGACTAGCGGGACCCCTCGGGTCCTACGAGCAGTACTTC. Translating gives CAWSAGLAGPLGSYEQYF. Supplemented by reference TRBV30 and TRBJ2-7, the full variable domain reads SQTIHQWPATLVQPVGSPLSLECTVEGTSNPNLYWYRQAAGRGLQLLFYSVGIGQISSEVPQNLSASRPQDRQFILSSKKLLLSDSGFYLCAWSAGLAGPLGSYEQYFGPGTRLTVT.

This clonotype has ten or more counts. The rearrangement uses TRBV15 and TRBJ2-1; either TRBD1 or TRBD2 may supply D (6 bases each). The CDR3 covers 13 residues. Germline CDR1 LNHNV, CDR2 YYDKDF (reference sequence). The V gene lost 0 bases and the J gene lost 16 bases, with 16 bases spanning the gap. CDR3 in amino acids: CATSREDGRGGFF. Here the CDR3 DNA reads TGTGCCACCAGCAGAGAGGATGGCAGGGGAGGATTCTTC.

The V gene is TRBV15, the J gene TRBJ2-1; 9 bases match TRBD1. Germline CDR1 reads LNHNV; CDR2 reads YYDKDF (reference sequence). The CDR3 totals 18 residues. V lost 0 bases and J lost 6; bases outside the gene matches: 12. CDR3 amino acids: CATSRDPLGQGHGNEQFF. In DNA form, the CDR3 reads TGTGCCACCAGCAGAGATCCCCTGGGACAGGGTCACGGCAATGAGCAGTTCTTC.

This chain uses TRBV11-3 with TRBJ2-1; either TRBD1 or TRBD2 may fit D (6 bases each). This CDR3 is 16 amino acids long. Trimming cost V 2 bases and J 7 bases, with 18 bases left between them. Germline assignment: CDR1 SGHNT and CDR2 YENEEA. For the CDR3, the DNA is TGTGCCAGCAGCTTAAAAAACCAGGGGAGGCGGAATGAGCAGTTCTTC. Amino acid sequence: CASSLKNQGRRNEQFF. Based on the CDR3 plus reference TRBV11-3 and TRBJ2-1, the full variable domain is EAGVVQSPRYKIIEKKQPVAFWCNPISGHNTLYWYLQNLGQGPELLIRYENEEAVDDSQLPKDRFSAERLKGVDSTLKIQPAELGDSAVYLCASSLKNQGRRNEQFFGPGTRLTVL.

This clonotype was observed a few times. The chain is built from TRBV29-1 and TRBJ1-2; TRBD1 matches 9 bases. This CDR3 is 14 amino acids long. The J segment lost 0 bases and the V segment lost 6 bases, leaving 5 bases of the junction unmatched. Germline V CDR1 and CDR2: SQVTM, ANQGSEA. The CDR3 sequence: CSVDRGTPNYGYTF. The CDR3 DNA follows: TGCAGCGTGGACAGGGGTACCCCTAACTATGGCTACACCTTC.

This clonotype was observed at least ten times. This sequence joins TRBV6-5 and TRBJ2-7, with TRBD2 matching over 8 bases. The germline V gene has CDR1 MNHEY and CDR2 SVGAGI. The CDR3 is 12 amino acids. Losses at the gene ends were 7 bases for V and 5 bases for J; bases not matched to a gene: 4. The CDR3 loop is CASKTSGHEQYF. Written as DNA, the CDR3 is TGTGCCAGCAAAACTAGCGGCCACGAGCAGTACTTC.

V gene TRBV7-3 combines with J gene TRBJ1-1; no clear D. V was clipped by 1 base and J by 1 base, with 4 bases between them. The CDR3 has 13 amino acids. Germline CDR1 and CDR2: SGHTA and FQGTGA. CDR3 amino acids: CASSLIQNTEAFF. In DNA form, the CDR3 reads TGTGCCAGCAGCTTAATACAGAACACTGAAGCTTTCTTT.

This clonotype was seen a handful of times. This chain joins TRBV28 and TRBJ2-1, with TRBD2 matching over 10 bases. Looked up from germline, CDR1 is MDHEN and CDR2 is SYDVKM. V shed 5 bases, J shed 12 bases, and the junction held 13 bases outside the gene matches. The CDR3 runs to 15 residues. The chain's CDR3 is CASSEAGTSVPGQFF. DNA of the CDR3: TGTGCCAGCAGTGAAGCCGGGACTAGCGTACCTGGGCAGTTCTTC.

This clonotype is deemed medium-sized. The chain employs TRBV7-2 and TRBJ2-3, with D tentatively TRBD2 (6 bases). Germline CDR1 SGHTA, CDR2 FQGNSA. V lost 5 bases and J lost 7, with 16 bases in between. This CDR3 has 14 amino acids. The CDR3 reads CASSERDFFNTQYF. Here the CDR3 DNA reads TGTGCCAGCAGCGAACGGGACTTCTTCAATACGCAGTATTTT.

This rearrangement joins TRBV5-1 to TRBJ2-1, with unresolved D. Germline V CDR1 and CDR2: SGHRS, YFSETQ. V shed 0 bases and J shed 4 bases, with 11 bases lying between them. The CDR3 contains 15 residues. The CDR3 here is CASSLDRKPYNEQFF. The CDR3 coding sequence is TGCGCCAGCAGCTTGGACAGAAAGCCTTACAATGAGCAGTTCTTC.

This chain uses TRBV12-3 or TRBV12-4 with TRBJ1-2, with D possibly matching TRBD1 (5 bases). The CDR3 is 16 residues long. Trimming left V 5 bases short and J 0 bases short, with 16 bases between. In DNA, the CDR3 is TGTGCCAGCAGTACTCCCCCCCAGGGTGCTAACTATGGCTACACCTTC. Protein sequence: CASSTPPQGANYGYTF.

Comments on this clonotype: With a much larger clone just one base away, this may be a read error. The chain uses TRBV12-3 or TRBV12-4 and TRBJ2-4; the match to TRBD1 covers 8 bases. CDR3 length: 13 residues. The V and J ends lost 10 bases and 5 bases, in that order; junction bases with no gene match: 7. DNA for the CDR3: TGTGCCACCGTGGACAGGGTAGAAAACATTCAGTACTTC. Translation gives CATVDRVENIQYF.

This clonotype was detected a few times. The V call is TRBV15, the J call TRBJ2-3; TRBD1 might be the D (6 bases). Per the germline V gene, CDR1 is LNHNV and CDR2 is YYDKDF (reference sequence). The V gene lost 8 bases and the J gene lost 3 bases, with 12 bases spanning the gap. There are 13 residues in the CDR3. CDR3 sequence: CATEGERTDTQYF. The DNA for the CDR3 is TGTGCCACCGAGGGGGAAAGGACAGATACGCAGTATTTT.

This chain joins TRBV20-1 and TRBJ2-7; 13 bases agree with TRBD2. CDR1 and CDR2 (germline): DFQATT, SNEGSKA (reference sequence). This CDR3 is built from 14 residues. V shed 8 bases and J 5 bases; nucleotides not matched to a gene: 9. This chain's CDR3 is CSQAGGLAGDEQYF. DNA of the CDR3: TGCAGTCAGGCCGGCGGACTAGCGGGGGACGAGCAGTACTTC.

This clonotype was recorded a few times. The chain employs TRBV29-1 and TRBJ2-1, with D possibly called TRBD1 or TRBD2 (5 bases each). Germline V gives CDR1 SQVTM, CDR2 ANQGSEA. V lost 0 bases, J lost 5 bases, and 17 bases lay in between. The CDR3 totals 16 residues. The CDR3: CSVEDGIRGVDNEQFF. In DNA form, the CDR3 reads TGCAGCGTTGAAGATGGAATTAGAGGGGTTGACAATGAGCAGTTCTTC.

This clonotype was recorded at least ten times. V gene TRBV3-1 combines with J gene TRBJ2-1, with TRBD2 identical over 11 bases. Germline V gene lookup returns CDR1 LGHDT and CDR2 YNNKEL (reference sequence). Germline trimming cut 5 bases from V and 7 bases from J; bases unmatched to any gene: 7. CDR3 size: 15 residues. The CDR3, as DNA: TGTGCCAGCAGCATTACTAGCGGGAGTTTTAATGAGCAGTTCTTC. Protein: CASSITSGSFNEQFF.

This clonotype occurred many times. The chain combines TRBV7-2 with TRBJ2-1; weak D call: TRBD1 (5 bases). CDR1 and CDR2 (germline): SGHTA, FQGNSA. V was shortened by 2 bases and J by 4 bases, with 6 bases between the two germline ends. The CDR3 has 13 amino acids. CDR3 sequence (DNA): TGTGCCAGCAGCTTAAGGGGTTACAATGAGCAGTTCTTC. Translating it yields CASSLRGYNEQFF.

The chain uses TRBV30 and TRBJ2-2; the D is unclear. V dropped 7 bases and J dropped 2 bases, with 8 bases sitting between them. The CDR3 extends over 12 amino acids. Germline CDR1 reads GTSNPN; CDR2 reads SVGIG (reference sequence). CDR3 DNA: TGTGCCTCGGACCATAACACCGGGGAGCTGTTTTTT. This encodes CASDHNTGELFF.

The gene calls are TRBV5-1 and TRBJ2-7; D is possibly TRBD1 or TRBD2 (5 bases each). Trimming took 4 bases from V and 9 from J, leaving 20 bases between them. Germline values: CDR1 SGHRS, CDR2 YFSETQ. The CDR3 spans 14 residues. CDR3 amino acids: CASSPGTDTTGQYF. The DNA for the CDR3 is TGCGCCAGCAGCCCGGGGACCGACACTACGGGGCAGTACTTC.

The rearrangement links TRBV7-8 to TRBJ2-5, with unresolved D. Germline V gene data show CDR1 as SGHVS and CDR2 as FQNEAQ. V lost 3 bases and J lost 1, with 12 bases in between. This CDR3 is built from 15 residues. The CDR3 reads CASSFTSGFQETQYF. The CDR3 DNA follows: TGTGCCAGCAGCTTTACCTCAGGTTTCCAAGAGACCCAGTACTTC.

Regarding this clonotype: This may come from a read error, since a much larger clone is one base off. CDR3: CASSWKGDTKSYEQYF. The CDR3 DNA reads TGCGCCAGCAGCTGGAAGGGGGACACCAAGTCTTACGAGCAGTACTTC. The chain links TRBV5-1 to TRBJ2-7; perhaps TRBD1 as D (6 bases). CDR1 is SGHRS and CDR2 is YFSETQ in the germline V gene. V lost 3 bases, J lost 4 bases, and 20 bases lay in between. The CDR3 totals 16 residues.

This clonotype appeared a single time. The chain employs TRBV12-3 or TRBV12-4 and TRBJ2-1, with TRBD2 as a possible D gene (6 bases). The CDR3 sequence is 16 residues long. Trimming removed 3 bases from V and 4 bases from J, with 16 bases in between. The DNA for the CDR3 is TGTGCCAGCAGTTTCCTCACTAGCATCGGTTACAATGAGCAGTTCTTC. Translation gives CASSFLTSIGYNEQFF.

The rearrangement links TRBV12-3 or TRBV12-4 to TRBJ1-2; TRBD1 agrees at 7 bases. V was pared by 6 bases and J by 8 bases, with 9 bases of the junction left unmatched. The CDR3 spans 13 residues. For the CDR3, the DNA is TGTGCCAGCAGAAGAGAGGGGGCGCAAGGCTACACCTTC. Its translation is CASRREGAQGYTF.

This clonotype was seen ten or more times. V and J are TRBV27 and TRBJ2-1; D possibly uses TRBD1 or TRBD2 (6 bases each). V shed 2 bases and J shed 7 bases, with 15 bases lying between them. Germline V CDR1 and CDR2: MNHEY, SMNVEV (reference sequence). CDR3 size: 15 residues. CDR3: CASSLTGARQNEQFF. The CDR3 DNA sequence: TGTGCCAGCAGTTTAACGGGGGCGCGCCAGAATGAGCAGTTCTTC.

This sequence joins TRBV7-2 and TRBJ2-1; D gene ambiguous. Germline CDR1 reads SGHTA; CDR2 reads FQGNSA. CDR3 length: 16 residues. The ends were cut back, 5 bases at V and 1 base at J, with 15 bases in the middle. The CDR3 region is CASSHRRLQSYNEQFF. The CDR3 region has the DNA TGTGCCAGCAGCCACCGACGGCTCCAGTCCTACAATGAGCAGTTCTTC.